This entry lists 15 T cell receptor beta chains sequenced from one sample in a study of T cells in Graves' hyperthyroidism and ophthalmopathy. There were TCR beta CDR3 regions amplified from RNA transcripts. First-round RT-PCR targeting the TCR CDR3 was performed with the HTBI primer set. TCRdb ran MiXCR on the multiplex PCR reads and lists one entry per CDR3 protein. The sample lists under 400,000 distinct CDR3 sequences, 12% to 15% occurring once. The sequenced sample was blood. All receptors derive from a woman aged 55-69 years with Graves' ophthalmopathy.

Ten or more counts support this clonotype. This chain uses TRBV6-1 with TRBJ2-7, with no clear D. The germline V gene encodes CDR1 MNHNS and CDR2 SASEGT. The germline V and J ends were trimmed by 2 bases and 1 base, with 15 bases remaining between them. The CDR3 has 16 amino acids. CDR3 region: CASSETWQIRSYEQYF. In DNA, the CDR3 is TGTGCCAGCAGTGAAACTTGGCAGATTCGGTCCTACGAGCAGTACTTC.

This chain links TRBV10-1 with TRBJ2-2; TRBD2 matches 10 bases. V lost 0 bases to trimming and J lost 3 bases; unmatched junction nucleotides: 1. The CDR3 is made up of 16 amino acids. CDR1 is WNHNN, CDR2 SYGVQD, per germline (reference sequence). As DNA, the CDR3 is TGCGCCAGCAGTGAGTCTCTAGCGGGAGACACCGGGGAGCTGTTTTTT. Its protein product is CASSESLAGDTGELFF.

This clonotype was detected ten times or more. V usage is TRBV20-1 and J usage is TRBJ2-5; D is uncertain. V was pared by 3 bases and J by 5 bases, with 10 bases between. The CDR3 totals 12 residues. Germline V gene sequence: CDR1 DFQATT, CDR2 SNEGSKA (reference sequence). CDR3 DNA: TGCAGTGCTAGCTCTTCGGTTGAGACCCAGTACTTC. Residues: CSASSSVETQYF.

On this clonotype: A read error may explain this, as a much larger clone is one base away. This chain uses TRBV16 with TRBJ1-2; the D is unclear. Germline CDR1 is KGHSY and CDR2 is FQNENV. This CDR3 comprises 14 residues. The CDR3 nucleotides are TGTGCCAGCAGCCAATCGGTGGCTAACTATGGCCACACCTTC. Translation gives CASSQSVANYGHTF.

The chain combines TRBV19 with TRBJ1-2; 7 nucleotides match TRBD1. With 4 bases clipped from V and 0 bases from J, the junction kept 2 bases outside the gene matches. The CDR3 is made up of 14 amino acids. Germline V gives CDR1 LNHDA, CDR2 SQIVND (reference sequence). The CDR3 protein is CASSNQGANYGYTF. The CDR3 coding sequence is TGTGCCAGTAGTAACCAGGGGGCTAACTATGGCTACACCTTC.

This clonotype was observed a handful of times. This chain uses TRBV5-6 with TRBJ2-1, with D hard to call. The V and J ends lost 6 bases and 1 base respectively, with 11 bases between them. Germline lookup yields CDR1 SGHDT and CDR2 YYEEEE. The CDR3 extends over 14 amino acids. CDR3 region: CASTSLESYNEQFF. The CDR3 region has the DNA TGTGCCAGCACCAGCTTGGAATCCTACAATGAGCAGTTCTTC.

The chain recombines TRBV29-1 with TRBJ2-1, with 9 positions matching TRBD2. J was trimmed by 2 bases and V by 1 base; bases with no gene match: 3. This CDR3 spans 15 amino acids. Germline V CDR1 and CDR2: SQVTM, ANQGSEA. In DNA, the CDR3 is TGCAGCGTTGAAGGGCTAGCGGGGACCTACAATGAGCAGTTCTTC. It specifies CSVEGLAGTYNEQFF.

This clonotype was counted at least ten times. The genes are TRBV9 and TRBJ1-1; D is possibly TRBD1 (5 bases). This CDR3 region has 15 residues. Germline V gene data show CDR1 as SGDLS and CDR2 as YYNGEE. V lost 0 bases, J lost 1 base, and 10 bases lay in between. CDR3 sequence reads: CASSVVRAGNTEAFF. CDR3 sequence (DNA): TGTGCCAGCAGCGTAGTCAGGGCGGGGAACACTGAAGCTTTCTTT.

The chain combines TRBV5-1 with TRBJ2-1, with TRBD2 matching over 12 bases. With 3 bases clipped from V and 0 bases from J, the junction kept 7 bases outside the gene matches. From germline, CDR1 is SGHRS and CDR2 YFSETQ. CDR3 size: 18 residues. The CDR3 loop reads CASSSRLAGANSYNEQFF. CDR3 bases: TGCGCCAGCAGCTCAAGACTAGCGGGAGCGAACTCCTACAATGAGCAGTTCTTC.

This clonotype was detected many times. CDR3 bases: TGCAGTGCTTCGACTAGCGGGACCTACGAGCAGTACTTC. Residues: CSASTSGTYEQYF. The chain employs TRBV20-1 and TRBJ2-7, with TRBD2 identical over 11 bases. Germline CDR1 and CDR2: DFQATT and SNEGSKA (reference sequence). CDR3 length: 13 amino acids. Losses at the gene ends were 5 bases for V and 2 bases for J; bases not matched to a gene: 2.

For the CDR3, the DNA is TGTGCCAGTAGTTTGGAACTCAATCAGCCCCAGCATTTT. Its protein product is CASSLELNQPQHF. The chain links TRBV19 to TRBJ1-5; no clear D. Between the trimmed V and J ends, which lost 5 bases and 3 bases, there was a span of 8 bases. Germline assignment: CDR1 LNHDA and CDR2 SQIVND (reference sequence). The CDR3 loop spans 13 amino acids.

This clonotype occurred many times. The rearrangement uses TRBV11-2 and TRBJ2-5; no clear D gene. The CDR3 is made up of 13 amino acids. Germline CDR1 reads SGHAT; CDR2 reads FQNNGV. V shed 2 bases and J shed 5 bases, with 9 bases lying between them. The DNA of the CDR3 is TGTGCCAGCAGCTTATGGGGTGGGGAGACCCAGTACTTC. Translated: CASSLWGGETQYF.

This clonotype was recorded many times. The CDR3 loop is CASSPDWREQYF. CDR3 coding DNA: TGTGCCAGCAGTCCCGACTGGCGTGAGCAGTACTTC. The J gene is TRBJ2-7, the V gene TRBV28; D gene ambiguous. Trimming removed 5 bases from V and 7 bases from J, with 12 bases in between. The CDR3 runs 12 residues. Germline lookup yields CDR1 MDHEN and CDR2 SYDVKM.

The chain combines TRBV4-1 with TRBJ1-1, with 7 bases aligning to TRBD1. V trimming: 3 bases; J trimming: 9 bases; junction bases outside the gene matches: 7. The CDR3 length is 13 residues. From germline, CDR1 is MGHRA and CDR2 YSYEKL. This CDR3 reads CASSHPGQEKAFF. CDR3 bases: TGCGCCAGCAGCCATCCCGGACAGGAAAAAGCTTTCTTT.

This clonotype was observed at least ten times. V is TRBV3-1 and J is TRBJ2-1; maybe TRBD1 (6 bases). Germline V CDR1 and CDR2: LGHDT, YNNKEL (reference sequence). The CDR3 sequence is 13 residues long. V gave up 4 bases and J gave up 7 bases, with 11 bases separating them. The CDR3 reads CASSRQAPNEQFF. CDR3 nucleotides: TGTGCCAGCAGCCGACAGGCCCCTAATGAGCAGTTCTTC.